These 14 T cell receptor beta chains were sequenced from one sample in a study of T cell responses to AZD1222 COVID-19 vaccine. Method: immunoSEQ multiplex PCR; TCRdb's copy keeps in-frame clones and lacks some. The sample yields 100,000 to 150,000 clones, 80% to 90% seen once. The sequenced sample was peripheral blood, obtained on day 0 of AZD1222 vaccination. These TCRs come from an adult in good health.

This clone came up a few times. V and J are TRBV5-8 and TRBJ1-5; D gene uncertain. The CDR3 consists of 13 residues. Germline lookup yields CDR1 SGHTS and CDR2 YDEGEE. Trimming removed 4 bases at V and 0 bases at J, with 5 bases between. This CDR3 is CASSVNSNQPQHF. The DNA for the CDR3 is TGTGCCAGCAGCGTGAATAGCAATCAGCCCCAGCATTTT.

Only one count was recorded for this clone. The chain couples TRBV2 to TRBJ2-2; 8 nucleotides line up with TRBD2. The trim removed 4 bases at V and 6 bases at J, leaving 7 bases unmatched. CDR3 size: 15 residues. Germline CDR1 and CDR2: SNHLY and FYNNEI. The CDR3 here is CASSATRGGAGELFF. CDR3 nucleotide sequence: TGTGCCAGCAGTGCCACCCGGGGGGGGGCCGGGGAGCTGTTTTTT.

The chain recombines TRBV6-5 with TRBJ1-3; a weak D match, TRBD1 (5 bases). Between the trimmed V and J ends, which lost 5 bases and 1 base, there was a span of 9 bases. The CDR3 loop spans 14 amino acids. Germline V gene data show CDR1 as MNHEY and CDR2 as SVGAGI. CDR3 DNA: TGTGCCAGCAGTCGGGGGGTTTCTGGAAACACCATATATTTT. Translating gives CASSRGVSGNTIYF.

This sequence joins TRBV11-2 and TRBJ1-1, with a weak D call TRBD1 (5 bases). Between the trimmed V and J ends, which lost 5 bases and 0 bases, there was a span of 16 bases. The CDR3 runs to 16 residues. Germline CDR1 reads SGHAT; CDR2 reads FQNNGV. CDR3 protein: CASSPRRQSMNTEAFF. For the CDR3, the DNA is TGTGCCAGCAGCCCTCGTCGACAGTCAATGAACACTGAAGCTTTCTTT.

This chain joins TRBV2 and TRBJ2-3, with TRBD1 as a possible D gene (6 bases). The V end lost 4 bases, the J end lost 2 bases, and 13 bases lay between the germline ends. The germline V gene encodes CDR1 SNHLY and CDR2 FYNNEI. The CDR3 totals 15 residues. CDR3 DNA: TGTGCCAGCAGTGCAGGACAGACCTACACAGATACGCAGTATTTT. It is translated as CASSAGQTYTDTQYF. The full variable domain, rest sourced from reference TRBV2 and TRBJ2-3, is EPEVTQTPSHQVTQMGQEVILRCVPISNHLYFYWYRQILGQKVEFLVSFYNNEISEKSEIFDDQFSVERPDGSNFTLKIRSTKLEDSAMYFCASSAGQTYTDTQYFGPGTRLTVL.

The J gene is TRBJ1-6, the V gene TRBV3-1 (or the pseudogene TRBV3-2), with a tentative D call TRBD1 (6 bases). The CDR3 has 14 amino acids. V lost 1 base, J lost 10 bases, and 11 bases lay in between. Germline lookup yields CDR1 LGHDT and CDR2 YNNKEL (reference sequence). CDR3 amino acids: CASSQGGGISPLHF. CDR3 sequence (DNA): TGTGCCAGCAGCCAAGGGGGGGGCATATCACCCCTCCACTTT.

The CDR3 sequence is CASKWTGEAFF. The CDR3 bases are TGTGCCAGCAAGTGGACAGGGGAAGCTTTCTTT. The V call is TRBV28, the J call TRBJ1-1, with 8 nucleotides matching TRBD1. Germline V lookup: CDR1 MDHEN, CDR2 SYDVKM. The CDR3 loop spans 11 amino acids. V shed 7 bases and J 8 bases; nucleotides not matched to a gene: 3.

The rearrangement links TRBV2 to TRBJ2-2, with D uncertain. The germline V gene has CDR1 SNHLY and CDR2 FYNNEI. The CDR3 spans 12 residues. The DNA of the CDR3 is TGTGCGTCGAGAGTGGTCACCGGGGAGCTGTTTTTT. Protein sequence: CASRVVTGELFF.

This chain uses TRBV2 with TRBJ1-4, with TRBD1 as a possible D gene (5 bases). The germline V gene has CDR1 SNHLY and CDR2 FYNNEI. This CDR3 comprises 13 residues. V lost 6 bases to trimming and J lost 12 bases, with 17 bases between them. CDR3 in DNA: TGTGCCAGCAGGGTTGGGACCGGGGGAGAACTGTTTTTT. Its translation is CASRVGTGGELFF.

The chain recombines TRBV6-5 with TRBJ1-1; the match to TRBD1 covers 9 bases. The CDR3 has 11 amino acids. V lost 7 bases to trimming and J lost 8 bases; unmatched junction nucleotides: 2. Germline loops: CDR1 MNHEY, CDR2 SVGAGI. As DNA, the CDR3 is TGTGCCAGCAACGACAGGGGGGAAGCTTTCTTT. It is translated as CASNDRGEAFF.

This sequence joins TRBV3-1 (or the pseudogene TRBV3-2) and TRBJ2-1; 9 bases fit TRBD2. The germline CDR1 and CDR2 sequences are LGHDT and YNNKEL (reference sequence). The J segment lost 7 bases and the V segment lost 1 base, leaving 8 bases of the junction unmatched. This CDR3 contains 16 residues. CDR3 amino acids: CASSQGSAGGRNEQFF. The CDR3 region has the DNA TGTGCCAGCAGCCAAGGATCTGCGGGGGGGCGTAATGAGCAGTTCTTC.

The rearrangement joins TRBV7-3 to TRBJ2-3, with D perhaps matching TRBD1 (7 bases). Trimming took off 4 bases at V and 5 bases at J, with 16 bases between the two ends. CDR1 and CDR2 from the germline V gene are SGHTA and FQGTGA. The CDR3 extends over 15 amino acids. This chain's CDR3 is CASSSQGGYVDTQYF. The CDR3 bases are TGTGCCAGCAGCTCCCAGGGGGGCTACGTAGATACGCAGTATTTT.

The CDR3 coding sequence is TGTGCCAGCAGTTCGAGACGCACTGATGAAAAACTGTTTTTT. Residues: CASSSRRTDEKLFF. V usage is TRBV2 and J usage is TRBJ1-4, with D unclear. The CDR3 runs to 14 residues. The germline gives CDR1 SNHLY, CDR2 FYNNEI. The ends were cut back, 5 bases at V and 6 bases at J, with 13 bases in the middle.

This clone occurred a few times. This chain joins TRBV6-1 and TRBJ1-6, with D possibly matching TRBD1 (6 bases). This CDR3 is built from 17 residues. Deletions cut 0 bases from V and 4 bases from J, with 13 bases between. Germline V gene lookup returns CDR1 MNHNS and CDR2 SASEGT. The CDR3 DNA follows: TGTGCCAGCAGTGAAGCGCTAGGGGGGGGGTATAATTCACCCCTCCACTTT. Translating it yields CASSEALGGGYNSPLHF.